This TCR beta chain was obtained from a study of T cell responses to AZD1222 COVID-19 vaccine. Profiling relied on immunoSEQ multiplex PCR, and the TCRdb table lists in-frame clones only, not all of them. The sample holds about 110,000 clones, 94% seen once. CDR3 length equals 13 residues. The trim removed 6 bases at V and 7 bases at J, leaving 6 bases unmatched. Material: peripheral blood, obtained 28 days after the second AZD1222 dose. V and J are TRBV12-3 or TRBV12-4 and TRBJ2-1; 7 bases agree with TRBD2. The TCR was taken from an adult who received the AZD1222 COVID-19 vaccine. The CDR3 region is CASRWGSGNEQFF. The CDR3 bases are TGTGCCAGCAGGTGGGGTAGCGGGAATGAGCAGTTCTTC.